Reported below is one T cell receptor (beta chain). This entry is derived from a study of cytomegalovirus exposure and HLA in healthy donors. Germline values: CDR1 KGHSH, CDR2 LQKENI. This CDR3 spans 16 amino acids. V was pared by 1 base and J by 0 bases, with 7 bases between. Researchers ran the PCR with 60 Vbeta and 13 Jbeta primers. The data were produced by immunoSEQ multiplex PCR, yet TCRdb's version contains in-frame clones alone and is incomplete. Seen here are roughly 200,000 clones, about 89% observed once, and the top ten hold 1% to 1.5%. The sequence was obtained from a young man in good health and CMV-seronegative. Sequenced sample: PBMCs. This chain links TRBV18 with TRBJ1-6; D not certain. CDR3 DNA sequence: TGTGCCAGCTCACCACTGGGCAGCTCCTATAATTCACCCCTCCACTTT. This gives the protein CASSPLGSSYNSPLHF.